Given below is one T cell receptor (beta chain) in context. What this receptor recognizes is not known. Per-nucleotide qualities are absent, and no much larger clonotype sits a single base away. The data originate from a study of cytomegalovirus exposure and HLA in healthy donors (dated by TCRdb to 2016 to 2017). Notes on the research overall: In an earlier analysis of several hundred of the donors, 250 to 350 Gb of sequence data and 90 million to 130 million unique TCR beta sequences from approximately 180 million T cells were reported. An early release covering roughly 600 HLA-typed donors comprised approximately 300 gigabases of sequencing data and tens of millions of unique TCR sequences. The genetic ancestry cluster associated with self-reported Caucasian donors included over 80% of the roughly 410 genotyped donors. The study aimed to test whether cataloging public T cell receptors could reveal signatures of past pathogen exposure. The T cell repertoires of 666 subjects were profiled by immunosequencing and related to cytomegalovirus serostatus. In addition to the first cohort of roughly 700 subjects, a separate validation cohort of under 150 different subjects was used. To predict cytomegalovirus infection status, the study combined high-throughput TCR immunosequencing, statistical association of individual TCRs with disease status, and machine learning. In a later analysis, previously published TCR beta repertoires from some 640 donors were re-analyzed and high-resolution HLA genotyping was added so that TCR occurrence patterns could be studied. In the later analysis, no new phenotypic data were used to find candidate immune exposures; instead, reliance was placed on TCR beta sequences and their occurrence across donors. In an earlier analysis of roughly 580 of the donors, high-throughput TCR beta sequencing was used to judge whether each TCR beta V gene segment behaved as functional or pseudogenic. Donor age, sex, ethnicity and CMV serostatus were collected together with the repertoire data. In a later genetic analysis, genome-wide SNP genotypes for about 55% of the roughly 670 donors were used, and that subset was treated as a discovery cohort. All discovery cohort repertoires had been generated on a single sequencing platform. Class I and class II HLA loci were covered by the typing at four-digit resolution. The number of donors typed differed by locus, with roughly 629-640 for A, B, C, DRB1 and DQB1, roughly 520 for DQA1, 600 to 610 for DPA1, and over 400 for DPB1. Several DR-DQ haplotypes were treated as single units for association and clustering because of strong linkage in the cohort. Among 398 genotyped donors of the cohort, an average of 235,054 unique TCR beta nucleotide sequences were sequenced per donor, roughly a sixth of them non-productive. What the authors observed across the whole study: A few of the identified cytomegalovirus-associated TCR beta chains were confirmed in vitro to be specific for cytomegalovirus antigens. Cytomegalovirus status was reported to be diagnosed by the classifier with high specificity and sensitivity in both the original and validation cohorts. Because HLA typing was missing for some donors at each locus, association tests included only the typed subset. A later analysis found that TCR association rates varied across HLA loci, with DRB1 alleles showing the most associated TCRs and HLA-C alleles the fewest. Several of the top co-occurrence clusters appeared to be linked to parvovirus B19, influenza, CMV and Epstein-Barr virus, according to a later analysis. In this cohort, only TCR beta chains were sequenced, and detectable features were limited by the absence of alpha or paired-chain data. In a later genetic analysis, a missense DCLRE1C variant was associated with V-gene and J-gene trimming of TCR beta chains, and the association was replicated in an independent cohort. Correlated functional status among segregating V segments might be attributable to linkage disequilibrium, but an unknown experimental factor could not be ruled out. Roughly uniform sequencing depth across donors was assumed in presence/absence analyses, although this assumption may not hold. The study gave a list of over 150 TCR beta chains associated with cytomegalovirus. When HLA alleles, especially DR and DQ, strongly co-occurred, TCR associations were difficult to assign to individual alleles. The 87-base-pair reads could not distinguish some IMGT-functional V segments, including TRBV6-2 and TRBV6-3, so those segments were excluded. A further reported finding was that TCR beta sequences accurately predicted the HLA-A and HLA-B alleles for most subjects in the first cohort. Most TCR sequences were seen in very few donors, while some public TCRs were found in many individuals. A cluster of highly shared sequence variants was judged likely to be a technical artifact of the sequencing pipeline. The only immune exposure information available for the cohort was CMV serostatus. Compared with equally common non-associated chains, HLA-associated TCR beta chains in a later analysis were more clonally expanded and had lower generation probabilities. A later genetic analysis reported fewer N-insertions in productive TCRs among donors in an Asian-associated ancestry cluster than the roughly 670-donor mean. In a later analysis, around 17,000 TCR beta sequences were associated with specific HLA alleles at a false discovery rate of 0.05. The authors suggested that the approach could potentially be extended to other disease states and immunological phenotypes. According to a later analysis, most CMV-associated TCR beta chains appeared to be HLA-restricted, and the HLA associations seemed to be driven largely by CMV exposure. In an earlier analysis of approximately 590 of the donors, most TCR beta V segments were observed in productive rearrangements about 87% or about 30% of the time, broadly matching IMGT annotations. Fewer than 20 rarely observed V segments, including chromosome 9 orphons, were excluded from the earlier analysis of about 500 of the donors because counts were too low.

Library preparation employed the immunoSEQ multiplex PCR assay. For the multiplex PCR, a mixture combining 60 forward primers for TCR Vbeta segments and 13 reverse primers for TCR Jbeta segments was used. The CDR3 region of rearranged TCR beta genes was amplified from genomic DNA by a multiplex PCR assay. Amplified TCR beta libraries were sequenced as 87-base-pair reads on the Illumina HiSeq System. On the study's bioinformatics: Across the 700 or so repertoires, a later analysis counted 80 million or so unique TCR beta chains, around 10 million of which were shared by at least two donors. Raw reads were error-corrected and collapsed into unique sequences with a nearest-neighbor algorithm that merged closely related sequences to remove PCR and sequencing errors. CDR3 sequences were aligned to IMGT reference sequences to assign V, D and J gene segments. For a sequence to be retained, at least a six-nucleotide match to both a V gene segment and a J gene segment was required. A rearrangement counted as productive if the CDR3 had no stop codons and remained in frame with V and J, and every other rearrangement counted as non-productive. Following IMGT convention, CDR3 was defined as the stretch from the second conserved V-encoded cysteine up to the conserved J-encoded phenylalanine. The earlier analysis of approximately 590 of the donors excluded any sequence lacking an unambiguous match to a single V gene segment. In an earlier analysis of a few hundred of the donors, a V segment was called functional when productive rearrangements were above 56.7%, and segregating when the standard deviation between donors exceeded 5%. A statistical classification framework was developed to diagnose cytomegalovirus status using the catalog of TCR beta chain sequences. In a later analysis, V and J genes were assigned by comparing TCR nucleotide sequences against IMGT/GENE-DB human TR gene sequences. A later analysis assigned CDR3 sequences and most-parsimonious VDJ recombination scenarios with the TCRdist pipeline. In a later analysis, each TCR beta chain was defined by its CDR3 amino acid sequence together with its V-gene family, and reads lacking a unique V-gene family were excluded. A later analysis removed 450 to 600 highly shared, low-generation-probability nucleotide sequences to deal with suspected cross-contamination and a sequencing artifact. For each public chain, a later analysis derived a clonal expansion index from normalized ranks of inferred template counts within each repertoire. In a later analysis, generation probabilities were computed with a VDJ recombination model fitted to out-of-frame rearrangements, and the resulting probabilities were checked against IGoR. In a later analysis, TCR-TCR, TCR-HLA and TCR-CMV co-occurrence was scored with hypergeometric tests, and a repertoire-size bias correction was applied to TCR pairs. In a later analysis, false discovery rates were estimated by permuting HLA or CMV assignments 20 times. In a later analysis, co-occurring TCRs were grouped using DBSCAN, with TCRdist sequence similarity added in when clustering inside HLA-allele-positive subsets. Repertoires with fewer than 30,000 or more than 120,000 public chains were left out of co-occurrence clustering, as were about five repertoires with anomalous nucleotide sharing. Sourced from immuneACCESS, this table was stored by TCRdb with only in-frame sequences that have V and J called. A share of the clones is absent; for the studies checked, an unresolved V gene accounts for under half, and the remainder has no known explanation. V and J calls and clone size are copied from that table; D and trimming were computed from the DNA. The sample contains about 150,000 clones, around 82% of them found a single time. The ten most abundant clones make up roughly 5.5% of the sample.

As encoded in the germline V gene, CDR1 is KGHSH while CDR2 is LQKENI. The V end gives up 2 bases and the J end 0 bases, leaving 4 bases in the junction not matched to a gene. The CDR3 has 16 amino acids, counting the end cysteine and phenylalanine. Of all the DNA, just the CDR3 is kept, 48 bases in frame from base 1. The cohort comprised under 700 healthy bone marrow donors. All cohort members were sampled while nominally healthy, although unrecorded immune exposures were likely present. The donor was CMV seropositive and belonged to the group of 250 to 300 seropositive cohort members. Each donor provided a peripheral blood sample, and peripheral blood mononuclear cells were used for TCR beta sequencing. Genomic DNA was extracted from the blood cell samples with the Qiagen DNeasy Blood Extraction Kit.

The rearrangement combines TRBV18 with TRBJ2-1, with 7 bases matching TRBD2. This clonotype was obtained from a woman aged 40 to 49 in good health and CMV-seropositive. The sequencing sample was made of PBMCs. The sequence in DNA is TGTGCCAGCTCACCAGGCGGGGGAAGCTCCTACAATGAGCAGTTCTTC. Its translation reads: CASSPGGGSSYNEQFF.